The T cell receptor (beta chain) described here comes from a study of T cell repertoires in cytomegalovirus infection (dated by TCRdb to the late 2010s). Notes on the research overall: Recently identified HLA-C-restricted CMV epitopes, whose presentation resists viral immunomodulation, were targeted by peptide stimulations together with well-studied HLA-B-restricted epitopes. Donor HLA type was relevant to the analysis, as public TCR beta signatures indicated carriage of CMV infection together with the matching HLA type.

Taken from cysteine to phenylalanine, the CDR3 has 14 residues. Just CDR3 DNA is preserved here, 42 bases in frame from base 1. The V and J ends are trimmed by 5 bases and 1 base, leaving 11 bases between them. For CDR1 and CDR2, the germline V gene lists SGHTA and FQGNSA. General findings and caveats noted by the study authors: Cumulative frequency of public TCR beta family members discriminated carriers of CMV infection plus the relevant HLA type in this cohort and an independent approximately 400-donor cohort. The ex vivo response was dominated by HLA-C-restricted CMV-specific TCR beta clonotypes, and the single most frequent clonotype in two of eight donors was supplied by these HLA-C-restricted clonotypes.

The treatment or condition label corresponds to: in vitro stimulation with specific CMV peptide epitopes to enrich CMV-specific T cells. This clonotype came up many times. Its recognized antigen is unknown. No quality values exist for individual bases; no much larger clone is one base distant. Data came from an Illumina HiSeq 1500. TCRdb's own reprocessing of the public reads used fastp at Q25 and MiXCR and kept productive beta chains. When rows share a CDR3 protein, they turn into one entry using the most common DNA and genes. This sample holds roughly 340,000 distinct CDR3 sequences; roughly 28% were observed only once. Of the sample, 20% falls within the top ten clones.

The chain joins TRBV7-2 to TRBJ1-2; perhaps TRBD1 is the D gene, with 6 bases matching. The sequence derives from a human donor in good health (CMV status not recorded). Some clones in this sample may be carry-over from other donors' samples. Sequencing was performed on cultured PBMCs, taken from culture after CMV antigen stimulation. The sequence in DNA is TGTGCCAGCAGCCCGGGACAAGTTAACTATGGCTACACCTTC. Translated, this gives CASSPGQVNYGYTF.